The rows below give T cell receptor beta chains drawn from one sample of a study of cytomegalovirus exposure and HLA in healthy donors. TCRdb's table, derived via immunoSEQ multiplex PCR, lists solely in-frame clones and lacks some. Here the sample table reports roughly 100,000 clones. Sequencing was performed on PBMCs. These receptor sequences come from a man aged 35 to 55 in good health and CMV-seronegative. Each CDR3 is given with its conserved first and last residue. D genes are given only for firm matches.

TRBV7-2	-	TRBJ1-1	TGTGCCAGCAGCTTACTGACAGTTCTCACTGAAGCTTTCTTT	CASSLLTVLTEAFF
TRBV19	TRBD1	TRBJ1-5	TGTGCCAGTAGATTGGACAGGGCTAGCAATCAGCCCCAGCATTTT	CASRLDRASNQPQHF
TRBV6-5	TRBD1	TRBJ2-7	TGTGCCAGCAGTTACTCAGGGACAGGGTTCGACGAGCAGTACTTC	CASSYSGTGFDEQYF
TRBV18	TRBD1	TRBJ1-1	TGTGCCAGCTCACCGATGGTTACGGGACAGGGGAACACTGAAGCTTTCTTT	CASSPMVTGQGNTEAFF
TRBV11-2	-	TRBJ1-5	TGTGCCAGCAGCTTAGGGACTTGGGATCAGCCCCAGCATTTT	CASSLGTWDQPQHF
TRBV19	TRBD1	TRBJ1-1	TGTGCCAGTAGCAGTCTCCGGGACAGGGGGACTGAAGCTTTCTTT	CASSSLRDRGTEAFF
TRBV6-5	-	TRBJ2-7	TGTGCCAGCAGTGCGTTTCTTAGCTCCTACGAGCAGTACTTC	CASSAFLSSYEQYF
TRBV28	TRBD1	TRBJ1-2	TGTGCCAGCAGTATTCAGGGGGTTCTTTCTGGCTACACCTTC	CASSIQGVLSGYTF
TRBV6-6	TRBD1	TRBJ1-2	TGTGCCAGCAGCCGAACCGGGACAGGGGAAGGTGGCTACACCTTC	CASSRTGTGEGGYTF
TRBV2	-	TRBJ2-5	TGTGCCAGCAGTACCGGGGTTGAGACCCAGTACTTC	CASSTGVETQYF
TRBV4-1	-	TRBJ2-7	TGCGCCAGCAGCCAACCTGGGCAGTACGAGCAGTACTTC	CASSQPGQYEQYF
TRBV6-6	TRBD1	TRBJ1-1	TGTGCCAGCAGTTACGAGACAGGGGGCTTCACTGAAGCTTTCTTT	CASSYETGGFTEAFF
TRBV19	TRBD1	TRBJ1-2	TGTGCCAGTAGTAGAAGACCGGGACAGGGAAACGGCTACACCTTC	CASSRRPGQGNGYTF
TRBV11-2	-	TRBJ2-3	TGTGCCAGCAGCTTCGGACAGATAACAGATACGCAGTATTTT	CASSFGQITDTQYF
TRBV5-4	-	TRBJ1-1	TGTGCCAGCAGCCTCAGGGTGGGCAACACTGAAGCTTTCTTT	CASSLRVGNTEAFF
TRBV10-1	TRBD2	TRBJ2-7	TGCGCCAGCAGTGAAAAAACTAGCGTCTACGAGCAGTACTTC	CASSEKTSVYEQYF
TRBV7-9	-	TRBJ1-1	TGTGCCAGCAGCTTATCTGACACTGAAGCTTTCTTT	CASSLSDTEAFF
TRBV4-3	-	TRBJ2-1	TGCGCCAGCAGCCACCGGGAATCCTACAATGAGCAGTTCTTC	CASSHRESYNEQFF
TRBV11-3	TRBD1	TRBJ2-5	TGTGCCAGCAGCCACGGGACAGGGGGGCAAGAGACCCAGTACTTC	CASSHGTGGQETQYF
TRBV5-1	TRBD1	TRBJ2-6	TGCGCCAGCATCAGCGGGACAGGGGGCTCTGGGGCCAACGTCCTGACTTTC	CASISGTGGSGANVLTF
TRBV21-1	-	TRBJ2-3	TGTGCCAGCAGCAAAGATCGAGGCGGGTCCACAGATACGCAGTATTTT	CASSKDRGGSTDTQYF
TRBV7-6	TRBD1	TRBJ1-6	TGTGCCAGCAGCTTACTGGGACAGGGAAGATTCTCCTATAATTCACCCCTCCACTTT	CASSLLGQGRFSYNSPLHF
TRBV7-8	TRBD1	TRBJ2-1	TGTGCCAGCAGCCCCCCGGGACAGGGGGTAGAGTACAATGAGCAGTTCTTC	CASSPPGQGVEYNEQFF
TRBV9	-	TRBJ1-2	TGTGCCAGCAGCGCTCAGGAAAGTGGCTACACCTTC	CASSAQESGYTF
TRBV28	-	TRBJ2-1	TGTGCCAGCAGCACCCGGGGGTGGGGATACAATGAGCAGTTCTTC	CASSTRGWGYNEQFF
TRBV6-5	TRBD1	TRBJ1-5	TGTGCCAGCAGTTACGTAACAGGGGATCAGCCCCAGCATTTT	CASSYVTGDQPQHF
TRBV6-5	TRBD1	TRBJ2-1	TGTGCCAGCAGTCCGACAGGGGGCTCCTACAATGAGCAGTTCTTC	CASSPTGGSYNEQFF
TRBV6-6	TRBD1	TRBJ2-7	TGTGCCAGCAGTTCCCGGACAGGGGGCTACGAGCAGTACTTC	CASSSRTGGYEQYF
TRBV30	-	TRBJ1-1	TGTGCCTGGAGTGACCCGGACATCGGGACTGAAGCTTTCTTT	CAWSDPDIGTEAFF
TRBV5-1	TRBD2	TRBJ2-5	TGCGCCAGCAGCTTGGGGTCCCGACTAGCGGGACAAGAGACCCAGTACTTC	CASSLGSRLAGQETQYF
TRBV7-9	-	TRBJ2-7	TGTGCCAGCAGCCCCGGGGAGGCCGGCGAGCAGTACTTC	CASSPGEAGEQYF
TRBV7-2	-	TRBJ2-1	TGTGCCAGCAGCTCCCCACATGTGGATGAGCAGTTCTTC	CASSSPHVDEQFF
TRBV5-4	TRBD2	TRBJ2-3	TGTGCCAGCAGCCCGGGACTAGCGTTCACAGATACGCAGTATTTT	CASSPGLAFTDTQYF
TRBV27	TRBD2	TRBJ2-3	TGTGCCAGCAGTTGGGAGGGCCGAGATACGCAGTATTTT	CASSWEGRDTQYF
TRBV2	TRBD2	TRBJ2-7	TGTGCCAGCAGTGGCGGGAGCGCCTACTACGAGCAGTACTTC	CASSGGSAYYEQYF
TRBV19	TRBD1	TRBJ1-2	TGTGCCAGTAGTACGGGACAGGGGAAGGCTAACTATGGCTACACCTTC	CASSTGQGKANYGYTF
TRBV6-1	TRBD1	TRBJ1-5	TGTGCCAGCAGTGAAAGGGGGACAGGGGATTTTCGTCAGCCCCAGCATTTT	CASSERGTGDFRQPQHF
TRBV9	-	TRBJ1-3	TGTGCCAGCAGCGTAGACGAAACAGGGATAGGTAACACCATATATTTT	CASSVDETGIGNTIYF
TRBV4-1	-	TRBJ2-7	TGCGCCAGCAGCCAGTCAACCTACGAGCAGTACTTC	CASSQSTYEQYF
TRBV2	-	TRBJ1-6	TGTGCCAGCACCCCGGACAGCTACTATAATTCACCCCTCCACTTT	CASTPDSYYNSPLHF
TRBV5-3	TRBD2	TRBJ2-1	TGTGCCAGAAGGCCGATGGCGGGAGAAGGCAATGAGCAGTTCTTC	CARRPMAGEGNEQFF
TRBV28	-	TRBJ1-3	TGTGCCAGCAGTACAACAGCCTCTGGAAACACCATATATTTT	CASSTTASGNTIYF
TRBV4-3	TRBD2	TRBJ2-7	TGCGCCAGCAGCCAGGTAGCGGGGGCCCTATACGAGCAGTACTTC	CASSQVAGALYEQYF
TRBV6-6	TRBD2	TRBJ2-1	TGTGCCAGCACTCTACCACTAGCGGGAGCGGATGAGCAGTTCTTC	CASTLPLAGADEQFF
TRBV30	TRBD1	TRBJ1-2	TGTGCCTGGAGGCTCCAGGGGGCCTATGGCTACACCTTC	CAWRLQGAYGYTF
TRBV10-3	TRBD2	TRBJ2-1	TGTGCCACCTTGGATGGTACTAGCGGGACTGTTGAGCAGTTCTTC	CATLDGTSGTVEQFF
TRBV5-1	TRBD1	TRBJ2-7	TGCGCCAGCAGGCTACCCGGGACAGGCGTATACGAGCAGTACTTC	CASRLPGTGVYEQYF
TRBV29-1	-	TRBJ2-5	TGCAGCGTTGATACGTCCGGGACCCAGTACTTC	CSVDTSGTQYF
TRBV28	-	TRBJ1-2	TGTGCCAGCAGTTTTCCGGGGAACTATGGCTACACCTTC	CASSFPGNYGYTF
TRBV6-5	-	TRBJ2-7	TGTGCCAGCAGTTACTCGGACAGAGACTACGAGCAGTACTTC	CASSYSDRDYEQYF
TRBV30	TRBD1	TRBJ2-1	TGTGCCTGGGGTAAGGGACAGGGGGCGAATGAGCAGTTCTTC	CAWGKGQGANEQFF
TRBV6-1	-	TRBJ1-2	TGTGCCAGTGGAACCACGGGTTATGGCTACACCTTC	CASGTTGYGYTF
TRBV7-8	-	TRBJ1-2	TGTGCCAGCTCTATCGATCCCTATGGCTACACCTTC	CASSIDPYGYTF
TRBV5-4	TRBD2	TRBJ2-3	TGTGCCAGCAGCGTGGGCCCTAGCGGGAGAAGGGTGACAGATACGCAGTATTTT	CASSVGPSGRRVTDTQYF
TRBV19	-	TRBJ1-2	TGTGCCAGTAGTCCCGACACGTATGGCTACACCTTC	CASSPDTYGYTF
TRBV7-9	TRBD1	TRBJ2-2	TGTGCCAGCAGCTTAAGACAGGGGGCGCCTACCACCGGGGAGCTGTTTTTT	CASSLRQGAPTTGELFF